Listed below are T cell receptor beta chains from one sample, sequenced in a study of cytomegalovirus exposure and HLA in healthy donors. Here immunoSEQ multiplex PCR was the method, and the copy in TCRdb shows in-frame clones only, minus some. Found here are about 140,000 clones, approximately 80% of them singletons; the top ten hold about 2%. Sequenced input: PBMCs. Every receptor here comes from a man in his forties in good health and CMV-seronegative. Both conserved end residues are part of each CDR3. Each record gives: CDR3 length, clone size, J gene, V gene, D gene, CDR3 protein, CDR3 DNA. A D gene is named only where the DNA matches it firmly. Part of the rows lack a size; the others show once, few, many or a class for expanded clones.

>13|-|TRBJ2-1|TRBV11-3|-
CASSPRLVYEQFF
TGTGCCAGCAGCCCGCGACTAGTCTATGAGCAGTTCTTC
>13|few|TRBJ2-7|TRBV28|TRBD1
CASRGTGSGEQYF
TGTGCCAGCAGGGGGACAGGGTCGGGCGAGCAGTACTTC
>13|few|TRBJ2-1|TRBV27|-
CASSFSGQDAGFF
TGTGCCAGCAGTTTCTCCGGGCAGGATGCGGGGTTCTTC
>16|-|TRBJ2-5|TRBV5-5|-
CASSTQDTRIQETQYF
TGTGCCAGCAGCACGCAGGACACCCGGATCCAAGAGACCCAGTACTTC
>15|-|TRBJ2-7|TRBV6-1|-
CASSESSGPSYEQYF
TGTGCCAGCAGTGAAAGCAGCGGCCCCTCCTACGAGCAGTACTTC
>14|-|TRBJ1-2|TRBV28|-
CASSSGGGYGYYTF
TGTGCCAGCAGTTCGGGAGGAGGATATGGCTACTACACCTTC
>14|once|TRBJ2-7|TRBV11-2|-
CASSLTKASYEQYF
TGTGCCAGCAGCTTGACAAAAGCTTCCTACGAGCAGTACTTC
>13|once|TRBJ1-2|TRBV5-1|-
CASSPTDSYGYTF
TGCGCCAGCAGCCCAACCGACAGCTATGGCTACACCTTC
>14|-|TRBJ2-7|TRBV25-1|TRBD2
CASSEEIAGNEQYF
TGTGCCAGCAGTGAGGAGATAGCGGGCAACGAGCAGTACTTC
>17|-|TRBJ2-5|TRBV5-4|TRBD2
CASSLGGASGSVETQYF
TGTGCCAGCAGCTTGGGGGGGGCTAGCGGGAGTGTTGAGACCCAGTACTTC
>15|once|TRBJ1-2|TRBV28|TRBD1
CASSSQGAHFYGYTF
TGTGCCAGCAGTTCTCAGGGGGCGCATTTCTATGGCTACACCTTC
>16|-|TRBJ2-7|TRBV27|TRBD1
CASSFPPRQGPYEQYF
TGTGCCAGCAGTTTCCCCCCTAGACAGGGCCCCTACGAGCAGTACTTC
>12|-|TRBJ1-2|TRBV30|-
CAWRRDNYGYTF
TGTGCCTGGAGGCGGGACAACTATGGCTACACCTTC
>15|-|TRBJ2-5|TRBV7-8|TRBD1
CASSFYRGAQETQYF
TGTGCCAGCAGCTTTTACAGGGGGGCGCAAGAGACCCAGTACTTC
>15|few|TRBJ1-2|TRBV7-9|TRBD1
CASSLAGQGNYGYTF
TGTGCCAGCAGCTTGGCGGGACAGGGAAACTATGGCTACACCTTC
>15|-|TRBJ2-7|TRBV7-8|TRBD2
CASSPGTSGISEQYF
TGTGCCAGCAGCCCCGGGACTAGCGGGATAAGCGAGCAGTACTTC
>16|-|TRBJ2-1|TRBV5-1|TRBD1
CASSETLGTGHNEQFF
TGCGCCAGCAGCGAAACTTTGGGGACAGGTCACAATGAGCAGTTCTTC
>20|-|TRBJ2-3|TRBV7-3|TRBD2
CASSLGFPGGPDYSTDTQYF
TGTGCCAGCAGCTTGGGTTTTCCGGGGGGGCCTGATTATAGCACAGATACGCAGTATTTT
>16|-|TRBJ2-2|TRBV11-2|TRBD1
CASSLDPGQSTGELFF
TGTGCCAGCAGCTTAGATCCGGGACAGAGCACCGGGGAGCTGTTTTTT
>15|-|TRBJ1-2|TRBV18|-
CASSQETGNSNGYTF
TGTGCCAGCTCACAAGAGACAGGAAACTCTAATGGCTACACCTTC
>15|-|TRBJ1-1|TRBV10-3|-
CAISQGWVRKTEAFF
TGTGCCATCAGCCAGGGTTGGGTTCGGAAGACTGAAGCTTTCTTT
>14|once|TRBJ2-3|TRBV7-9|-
CASSLSGSTDTQYF
TGTGCCAGCAGCTTATCCGGGAGCACAGATACGCAGTATTTT
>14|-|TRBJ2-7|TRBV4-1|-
CASSRDSLTDEQYF
TGCGCCAGCAGCCGGGACTCCCTGACGGACGAGCAGTACTTC
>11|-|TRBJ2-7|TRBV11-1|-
CASSHSYEQYF
TGTGCCAGCAGCCATTCCTACGAGCAGTACTTC
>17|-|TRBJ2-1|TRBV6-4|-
CASLGSESVGAGDEQFF
TGTGCCAGTCTGGGGTCGGAGTCGGTGGGGGCCGGGGATGAGCAGTTCTTC
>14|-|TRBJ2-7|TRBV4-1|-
CASSQTRGAYEQYF
TGCGCCAGCAGCCAAACCCGGGGTGCCTACGAGCAGTACTTC
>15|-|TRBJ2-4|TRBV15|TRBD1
CATSRVGQGENIQYF
TGTGCCACCAGCAGAGTGGGACAGGGTGAAAACATTCAGTACTTC
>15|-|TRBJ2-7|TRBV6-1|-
CAGADSAVLSYEQYF
TGTGCAGGAGCGGACTCTGCTGTGCTCTCCTACGAGCAGTACTTC
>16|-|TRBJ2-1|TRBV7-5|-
CVRSLAGRGLYNEQFF
TGTGTCAGAAGCTTAGCTGGCAGGGGGCTCTACAATGAGCAGTTCTTC
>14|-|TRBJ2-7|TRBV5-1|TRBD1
CASSLGTGTYEQYF
TGCGCCAGCAGCTTGGGGACAGGGACCTACGAGCAGTACTTC
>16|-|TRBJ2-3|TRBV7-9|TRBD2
CASSFTSGGSTDTQYF
TGTGCCAGCAGCTTCACTAGCGGGGGGAGCACAGATACGCAGTATTTT
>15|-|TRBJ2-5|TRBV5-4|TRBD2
CASSLVLAGAETQYF
TGTGCCAGCAGCTTGGTGCTAGCGGGGGCAGAGACCCAGTACTTC
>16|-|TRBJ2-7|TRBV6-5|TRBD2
CASSYSIAGKSYEQYF
TGTGCCAGCAGTTACTCAATAGCGGGAAAGTCCTACGAGCAGTACTTC
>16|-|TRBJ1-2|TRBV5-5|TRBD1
CASSLAGGQLAYGYTF
TGTGCCAGCAGCTTGGCTGGGGGACAGTTAGCCTATGGCTACACCTTC
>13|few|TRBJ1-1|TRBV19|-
CASRRTANTEAFF
TGTGCCAGTAGGCGGACAGCGAACACTGAAGCTTTCTTT
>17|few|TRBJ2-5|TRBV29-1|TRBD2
CSVAGPRGEMGSETQYF
TGCAGCGTCGCCGGGCCCCGGGGGGAGATGGGATCCGAGACCCAGTACTTC
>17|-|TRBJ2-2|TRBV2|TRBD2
CASSGTSGAMNTGELFF
TGTGCCAGCAGTGGGACTAGCGGGGCCATGAACACCGGGGAGCTGTTTTTT
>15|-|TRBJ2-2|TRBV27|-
CASSFLTGYPGELFF
TGTGCCAGCAGTTTCTTAACCGGGTATCCCGGGGAGCTGTTTTTT
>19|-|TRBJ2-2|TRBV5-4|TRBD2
CASSPVGLAGGPISGELFF
TGTGCCAGCAGCCCGGTGGGACTAGCGGGAGGGCCCATCTCCGGGGAGCTGTTTTTT
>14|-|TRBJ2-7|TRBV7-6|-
CASSPPGSSYEQYF
TGTGCCAGCAGCCCACCTGGCTCCTCATACGAGCAGTACTTC
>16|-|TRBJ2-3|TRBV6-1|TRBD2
CASSESLAGGTDTQYF
TGTGCCAGCAGTGAATCGCTAGCGGGAGGCACAGATACGCAGTATTTT
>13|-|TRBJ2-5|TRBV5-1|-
CASSIEVQETQYF
TGCGCCAGCAGCATTGAGGTACAAGAGACCCAGTACTTC
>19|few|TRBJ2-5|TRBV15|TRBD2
CATSRDGGTSGRATETQYF
TGTGCCACCAGCAGAGATGGGGGGACTAGCGGGAGGGCCACAGAGACCCAGTACTTC
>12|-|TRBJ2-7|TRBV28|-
CARTGEFYEQYF
TGTGCCAGGACAGGAGAGTTTTACGAGCAGTACTTC
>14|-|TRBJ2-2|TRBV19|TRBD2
CASSSGMNTGELFF
TGTGCCAGTAGCAGCGGGATGAACACCGGGGAGCTGTTTTTT
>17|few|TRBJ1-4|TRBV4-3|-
CASSQEMADRQAIKLFF
TGCGCCAGCAGCCAAGAGATGGCAGACAGGCAAGCCATTAAACTGTTTTTT
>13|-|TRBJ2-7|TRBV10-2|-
CASLTVTPYEQYF
TGCGCCAGTTTGACAGTAACTCCCTACGAGCAGTACTTC
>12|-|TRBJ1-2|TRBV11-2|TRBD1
CASSPTGTGATF
TGTGCCAGCAGCCCAACCGGGACAGGGGCCACCTTC
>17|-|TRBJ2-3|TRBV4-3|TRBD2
CASSQDLVRGSTDTQYF
TGCGCCAGCAGCCAAGACCTGGTGCGGGGGAGCACAGATACGCAGTATTTT
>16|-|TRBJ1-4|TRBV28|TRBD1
CASSLSRQGGDEKLFF
TGTGCCAGCAGTTTATCCCGACAGGGAGGAGATGAAAAACTGTTTTTT
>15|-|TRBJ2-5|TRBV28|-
CASSFLADLVETQYF
-
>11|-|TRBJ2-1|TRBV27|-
CASSFSNEQFF
TGTGCCAGCAGTTTTAGCAATGAGCAGTTCTTC
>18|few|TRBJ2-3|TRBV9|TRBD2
CASSVDSLAGGRADTQYF
TGTGCCAGCAGCGTAGATTCCCTAGCGGGGGGGCGTGCTGATACGCAGTATTTT